This T cell receptor beta chain was observed in a study of CD8 T cells in Susac syndrome. J lost 0 bases, V lost 4 bases, and 11 bases had no gene match. The germline CDR1 and CDR2 sequences are SGHAT and FQNNGV. There are 18 residues in the CDR3. cDNA came from roughly 0.53 to 1 ug RNA primed by random hexamers. MiXCR, run by TCRdb on the immunoSEQ multiplex PCR reads, gives a single entry per CDR3 protein. The table shows about 180,000 distinct CDR3 sequences, with 85% to 95% occurring only once. The receptor's source is a human donor with multiple sclerosis. This chain connects TRBV11-2 to TRBJ2-3; TRBD2 agrees at 9 bases. The sequenced sample was CD8+ T cells from PBMCs. The CDR3 protein is CASSSGGTSGLSTDTQYF. The CDR3 coding sequence is TGTGCCAGCAGCTCTGGGGGAACTAGCGGGTTGAGCACAGATACGCAGTATTTT.